This is a list of T cell receptor beta chains from one sample in a study of blood T cell repertoires in COVID-19. The method was immunoSEQ multiplex PCR; TCRdb's version includes in-frame clones alone and lacks a portion of them. The sample carries 200,000 to 300,000 clones, around 84% recorded once. Sequencing used peripheral blood. The receptors stem from a man between 60 and 75 years old with acute or convalescent COVID-19. CDR3s include the opening cysteine and the closing phenylalanine or tryptophan. D genes are given only for firm matches. Part of the rows lack a size; the others show once, few, many or a class for expanded clones.

NA	TRBV7-8	TRBJ1-5	NA	TGTGCCAGCAGCTTAGGGGCAGCTAGCAATCAGCCCCAGCATTTT	CASSLGAASNQPQHF
NA	TRBV5-4	TRBJ2-2	TRBD2	TGTGCCAGCAGCTTGGGGCGGGAGCCCACCGGGGAGCTGTTTTTT	CASSLGREPTGELFF
NA	TRBV18	TRBJ1-1	NA	TGTGCCAGCTCAAAGAATTACCTGGCGAACACTGAAGCTTTCTTT	CASSKNYLANTEAFF
NA	TRBV5-1	TRBJ2-1	TRBD1	TGCGCCAGCAGCCCCCCCGGACAGGGGGTCCATGAGCAGTTCTTC	CASSPPGQGVHEQFF
NA	TRBV24-1	TRBJ2-3	NA	TGTGCCACCAGTGCCCGGGGTCGGGATACGCAGTATTTT	CATSARGRDTQYF
once	TRBV23-1	TRBJ2-3	NA	TGCGCCAGCAGTCATCTAGGAGGCTATTCAGATACGCAGTATTTT	CASSHLGGYSDTQYF
NA	TRBV11-1	TRBJ2-1	TRBD2	TGTGCCAGCAGAGGGACTAGCGGGACCCCCTACAATGAGCAGTTCTTC	CASRGTSGTPYNEQFF
NA	TRBV6-4	TRBJ2-1	TRBD1	TGTGCCAGCAGAGGGACAGCCAGCTCCTACAATGAGCAGTTCTTC	CASRGTASSYNEQFF
NA	TRBV11-2	TRBJ2-1	TRBD2	TGTGCCAGCAGCTTCTCTCTAGCGGGAGTCGACAATGAGCAGTTCTTC	CASSFSLAGVDNEQFF
NA	TRBV4-2	TRBJ1-6	NA	TGTGCCAGCAGCCAAGCTCCTAACAGGGTACCCCTCCACTTT	CASSQAPNRVPLHF
NA	TRBV30	TRBJ2-3	TRBD2	TGTGCCTGGAGTGTCGGGGGGGCCAGGGATACGCAGTATTTT	CAWSVGGARDTQYF
NA	TRBV27	TRBJ1-6	NA	TGTGCCAGCAGTTTAGGCACGCCTAGCTCCTATAATTCACCCCTCCACTTT	CASSLGTPSSYNSPLHF
few	TRBV19	TRBJ2-1	TRBD2	TGTGCCAGTAGTCTCACATTAACTAGCGGGGTTATCAATGAGCAGTTCTTC	CASSLTLTSGVINEQFF
NA	TRBV12-3/TRBV12-4	TRBJ1-5	NA	TGTGCCACAGGGAATCAGCCCCAGCATTTT	CATGNQPQHF
NA	TRBV7-9	TRBJ2-3	TRBD2	TGTGCCAGCACTCCCTTACCCGCGGGGGTACCTAGCACAGATACGCAGTATTTT	CASTPLPAGVPSTDTQYF
NA	TRBV29-1	TRBJ2-7	TRBD1	TGCAGCGTTGAAGGGACAGGTCACTCTTCCTACGAGCAGTACTTC	CSVEGTGHSSYEQYF
NA	TRBV27	TRBJ2-7	TRBD1	TGTGCCAGCAGTTCGACAGGGTTGGGTGAGCAGTACTTC	CASSSTGLGEQYF
NA	TRBV30	TRBJ2-7	TRBD1	TGTGCCTGGGTTACGCAGGGGGCTAACGAGCAGTACTTC	CAWVTQGANEQYF
NA	TRBV7-3	TRBJ1-1	NA	TGTGCCAGCAGCTTAGTTGGCATCACTGAAGCTTTCTTT	CASSLVGITEAFF
NA	TRBV11-3	TRBJ2-5	NA	TGTGCCAGCAGCTTAGGGGCTAGCACTGTCCAAGAGACCCAGTACTTC	CASSLGASTVQETQYF
few	TRBV6-2/TRBV6-3	TRBJ1-3	NA	TGTGCCAGCAGTCAGCAGGGGCCCCGCTCTGGAAACACCATATATTTT	CASSQQGPRSGNTIYF
once	TRBV6-5	TRBJ1-1	NA	TGTGCCAGCAGTTACCCTGGACAGCAGAACACTGAAGCTTTCTTT	CASSYPGQQNTEAFF
NA	TRBV15	TRBJ1-6	NA	TGTGCCACCAGCCGTAGAGTGAGGTCTAGTTCACCCCTCCACTTT	CATSRRVRSSSPLHF
few	TRBV18	TRBJ2-7	TRBD2	TGTGCCAGCTCAGCTAGCGGGAGTGGGTCCTACGAGCAGTACTTC	CASSASGSGSYEQYF
NA	TRBV19	TRBJ2-3	NA	TGTGCCAGTAGTTGGGCAGGGTCAAGGGCAGATACGCAGTATTTT	CASSWAGSRADTQYF
NA	TRBV11-2	TRBJ1-1	TRBD1	TGTGCCAGCAGCTTTTTAACAGGGGGCGGTTATGAAGCTTTCTTT	CASSFLTGGGYEAFF
NA	TRBV7-9	TRBJ2-1	TRBD2	TGTGCCAGCAGCCCCCAGGGACTAGCTGGCAATGAGCAGTTCTTC	CASSPQGLAGNEQFF
NA	TRBV2	TRBJ2-5	NA	TGTGCCAGCAGTGAAGCAGGCCGACTTAAGACCCAGTACTTC	CASSEAGRLKTQYF
once	TRBV11-1	TRBJ1-3	NA	TGTGCCAGCAGCTTCCTCTCTGGAAACACCATATATTTT	CASSFLSGNTIYF
NA	TRBV5-4	TRBJ2-6	TRBD1	TGTGCCAGCAGCCGGGACAGGGGATTTGGGGCCAACGTCCTGACTTTC	CASSRDRGFGANVLTF
NA	TRBV4-2	TRBJ2-3	TRBD2	TGTGCCAGCAGTCCCGGACTAGCGGCTAGCACAGATACGCAGTATTTT	CASSPGLAASTDTQYF
NA	TRBV18	TRBJ2-7	TRBD1	TGTGCCAGCTCCATAGCAGGGGGCCACGAGCAGTACTTC	CASSIAGGHEQYF
NA	TRBV30	TRBJ2-7	NA	TGTGCCTGGAACAGCCTGCGATGGTACTTC	CAWNSLRWYF
NA	TRBV7-9	TRBJ2-3	NA	TGTGCCAGCAGCTTAATGCTCGGGGGCACAGATACGCAGTATTTT	CASSLMLGGTDTQYF
NA	TRBV6-4	TRBJ2-1	TRBD2	TGTGCCAGCACCGAGAGCTCGACTAGCGGGCTAGCTAATGGTTTCTTC	CASTESSTSGLANGFF
NA	TRBV2	TRBJ2-7	NA	TGTGCCAGCAGCCCCCAGGTGGCACGGCACGAGCAGTACTTC	CASSPQVARHEQYF
NA	TRBV18	TRBJ1-5	TRBD1	TGTGCCAGCTCTCCGGAGGACAGGGGGGCTAAGAGTCAGCCCCAGCATTTT	CASSPEDRGAKSQPQHF
few	TRBV7-2	TRBJ1-3	NA	TGTGCCAGCAGCTTAGCGTCGGGCTCTGGAAACACCATATATTTT	CASSLASGSGNTIYF
NA	TRBV24-1	TRBJ2-1	TRBD1	TGTGCCACCAGTGATTCCGGGACAGGAAAAAAGGATGAGCAGTTCTTC	CATSDSGTGKKDEQFF
NA	TRBV5-5	TRBJ2-7	NA	TGTGCCAGCAGCTTGAGTGCCGGGAAGACCCTACCCTACGAGCAGTACTTC	CASSLSAGKTLPYEQYF
once	TRBV7-3	TRBJ2-2	NA	TGTGCCAGCAGCTCTCACGGGGGAGACACCGGGGAGCTGTTTTTT	CASSSHGGDTGELFF
NA	TRBV28	TRBJ1-3	NA	TGTGCCAGCAGTCTCCCCCGGGGTGCTGGAAACACCATATATTTT	CASSLPRGAGNTIYF
NA	TRBV28	TRBJ2-1	NA	TGTGCCAGCAGGCGGTTCTTGGACAATGAGCAGTTCTTC	CASRRFLDNEQFF
NA	TRBV5-8	TRBJ1-5	NA	TGTGCCAGCACCCCCAGGGGAAATCAGCCCCAGCATTTT	CASTPRGNQPQHF
NA	TRBV29-1	TRBJ2-2	NA	TGCAGCGTCGCAACAGGGTTTGGGGAGCTGTTTTTT	CSVATGFGELFF
NA	TRBV5-4	TRBJ2-5	TRBD1	TGTGCCAGCAGCTTGGGGGGGACAGGGTATCTCCAAGAGACCCAGTACTTC	CASSLGGTGYLQETQYF
NA	TRBV15	TRBJ1-4	TRBD1	TGTGCCACCAGCAGGGACAGGGCAAGTAATGAAAAACTGTTTTTT	CATSRDRASNEKLFF
NA	TRBV9	TRBJ1-6	TRBD1	TGTGCCAGCAGCACTGGACAGGGGGCGAATTCACCCCTCCACTTT	CASSTGQGANSPLHF
NA	TRBV4-3	TRBJ2-2	TRBD1	TGCGCCAGCAGCCCCTGGGACAGGGGGGCCGGGGAGCTGTTTTTT	CASSPWDRGAGELFF